Shown below are 23 T cell receptor beta chains from a single sample sequenced in a study of OX40 agonist ivuxolimab in advanced cancers. Libraries came from the immunoSEQ multiplex PCR assay. In its TCRdb copy, this immuneACCESS table keeps in-frame sequences only and misses some clones. Where compared with another copy, unresolved V genes explain less than half of these, and the others have no known cause. The sample contains fewer than 40,000 clones, 70% to 90% of them found a single time. The ten biggest clones cover 30% to 40% of the sample. Source: CD4+ or CD8+ T cells sorted from blood, taken in a trial of the OX40 agonist ivuxolimab. Receptor source: an adult with an advanced solid tumor such as melanoma, head and neck, liver or kidney cancer.

The chain joins TRBV7-2 to TRBJ2-1, with 10 bases aligning to TRBD2. Trimming took 5 bases from V and 7 from J; bases not matched to a gene: 14. CDR1 and CDR2 from the germline V gene are SGHTA and FQGNSA. This CDR3 is built from 17 residues. CDR3 residues: CASSQTWKREGPNEQFF. The CDR3, as DNA: TGTGCCAGCAGCCAGACATGGAAGCGGGAGGGCCCTAATGAGCAGTTCTTC. The complete variable domain, with remaining parts taken from reference TRBV7-2 and TRBJ2-1, reads GAGVSQSPSNKVTEKGKDVELRCDPISGHTALYWYRQSLGQGLEFLIYFQGNSAPDKSGLPSDRFSAERTGGSVSTLTIQRTQQEDSAVYLCASSQTWKREGPNEQFFGPGTRLTVL.

This rearrangement joins TRBV12-5 to TRBJ1-1, with 7 positions matching TRBD1. This CDR3 is 17 amino acids long. V dropped 1 base and J dropped 1; count of bases not matched to a gene: 9. Germline CDR1 and CDR2: LGHNT and FRNRAP. This chain's CDR3 is CASGLGEADRENTEAFF. The CDR3 region has the DNA TGTGCTAGTGGTTTGGGGGAAGCCGACAGGGAGAACACTGAAGCTTTCTTT. Based on the CDR3 plus reference TRBV12-5 and TRBJ1-1, the full variable domain is DARVTQTPRHKVTEMGQEVTMRCQPILGHNTVFWYRQTMMQGLELLAYFRNRAPLDDSGMPKDRFSAEMPDATLATLKIQPSEPRDSAVYFCASGLGEADRENTEAFFGQGTRLTVV.

The chain combines TRBV28 with TRBJ2-1, with 12 bases aligning to TRBD2. Germline V gene data show CDR1 as MDHEN and CDR2 as SYDVKM. V shed 8 bases and J 1 base; nucleotides not matched to a gene: 6. This CDR3 is 16 amino acids long. CDR3 sequence (DNA): TGTGCCAGCGATCGACTAGCGGGAGTGTCCTACAATGAGCAGTTCTTC. This encodes CASDRLAGVSYNEQFF.

This sequence joins TRBV2 and TRBJ1-3; TRBD1 aligns across 9 bases. Germline CDR1 reads SNHLY; CDR2 reads FYNNEI. This CDR3 is 14 amino acids long. Unmatched junction bases numbered 10, after V lost 8 bases and J lost 8 bases. CDR3 sequence reads: CASESGQGRDTIYF. In DNA form, the CDR3 reads TGTGCCAGCGAATCGGGACAGGGCCGGGACACCATATATTTT.

The V and J genes are TRBV27 and TRBJ2-7, with 12 positions matching TRBD1. Trimming cost V 4 bases and J 6 bases; bases outside gene matches: 7. The germline V gene has CDR1 MNHEY and CDR2 SMNVEV (reference sequence). This CDR3 contains 15 residues. This chain's CDR3 is CASSSTGTGGAEQYF. The CDR3, as DNA: TGTGCCAGCAGTTCAACCGGGACAGGGGGCGCCGAGCAGTACTTC.

This clone was observed a handful of times. Other DNA sequences in this specimen translate into the identical CDR3. The V call is TRBV6-5, the J call TRBJ2-5; D unclear. Between the trimmed V and J ends, which lost 0 bases and 1 base, there was a span of 3 bases. This CDR3 region has 13 residues. Germline V gives CDR1 MNHEY, CDR2 SVGAGI. The CDR3 nucleotides are TGTGCCAGCAGTTACTCAGGCCAAGAGACCCAGTACTTC. It specifies CASSYSGQETQYF.

Only a few counts were recorded for this clone. The chain recombines TRBV9 with TRBJ1-1; D is possibly TRBD1 (6 bases). The germline V and J ends were trimmed by 3 bases and 1 base, with 13 bases remaining between them. The CDR3 consists of 15 residues. Germline V CDR1 and CDR2: SGDLS, YYNGEE. DNA for the CDR3: TGTGCCAGCAGCGCCTCCGGCAGGGGGAACACTGAAGCTTTCTTT. It encodes CASSASGRGNTEAFF.

The chain combines TRBV28 with TRBJ1-5, with D hard to call. Trimming removed 2 bases from V and 4 bases from J, with 6 bases in between. The CDR3 is made up of 13 amino acids. Germline CDR1 and CDR2: MDHEN and SYDVKM. The CDR3 protein is CASSLDGNQPQHF. The CDR3 coding sequence is TGTGCCAGCAGTTTAGACGGAAATCAGCCCCAGCATTTT.

This chain links TRBV7-2 with TRBJ1-5, with D tentatively TRBD1 (6 bases). Per the germline V gene, CDR1 is SGHTA and CDR2 is FQGNSA. The germline V and J ends were trimmed by 6 bases and 0 bases, with 12 bases remaining between them. This CDR3 spans 15 amino acids. CDR3 in DNA: TGTGCCAGCAGTCCTACAGGGTATAGCAATCAGCCCCAGCATTTT. It encodes CASSPTGYSNQPQHF.

The genes are TRBV4-1 and TRBJ2-1; either TRBD1 or TRBD2 may supply D (6 bases each). Germline lookup yields CDR1 MGHRA and CDR2 YSYEKL. The CDR3 spans 16 residues. Trimming stripped 0 bases from V and 5 bases from J, with 14 bases between. In DNA, the CDR3 is TGCGCCAGCAGCCAAGAAGTCGGAGGGGGAGACAATGAGCAGTTCTTC. This gives the protein CASSQEVGGGDNEQFF.

This clone was found many times. The rearrangement joins TRBV7-8 to TRBJ2-7; D call uncertain. Per the germline V gene, CDR1 is SGHVS and CDR2 is FQNEAQ. CDR3 length: 11 amino acids. Trimming removed 2 bases from V and 7 bases from J, with 6 bases in between. CDR3 residues: CASSLTDEQYF. Here the CDR3 DNA reads TGTGCCAGCAGCTTAACAGATGAGCAGTACTTC.

The chain links TRBV19 to TRBJ2-7, with TRBD1 matching 9 bases. Unmatched junction bases numbered 5, after V lost 6 bases and J lost 2 bases. This CDR3 comprises 14 residues. Germline V gives CDR1 LNHDA, CDR2 SQIVND (reference sequence). The CDR3 DNA sequence: TGTGCCAGTAGCCCCGGGACAGGGACCTACGAGCAGTACTTC. This encodes CASSPGTGTYEQYF.

The J gene is TRBJ2-5, the V gene TRBV9, with 7 bases lining up with TRBD1. The J segment lost 1 base and the V segment lost 3 bases, leaving 3 bases of the junction unmatched. Germline V lookup: CDR1 SGDLS, CDR2 YYNGEE. The CDR3 runs to 14 residues. The CDR3 DNA sequence: TGTGCCAGCAGCGCCGGGACAGCCCAAGAGACCCAGTACTTC. Amino acid sequence: CASSAGTAQETQYF.

The chain couples TRBV7-2 to TRBJ2-2; 7 bases line up with TRBD1. This CDR3 is built from 17 residues. V was pared by 5 bases and J by 0 bases, with 9 bases of the junction left unmatched. Germline CDR1 is SGHTA and CDR2 is FQGNSA. CDR3 amino acids: CASSPGTVFSNTGELFF. The DNA of the CDR3 is TGTGCCAGCAGCCCAGGGACAGTTTTTTCGAACACCGGGGAGCTGTTTTTT.

This chain connects TRBV16 to TRBJ1-5; a weak D match, TRBD1 (5 bases). In germline, CDR1 is KGHSY, CDR2 FQNENV. CDR3 length: 14 amino acids. Trimming removed 0 bases at V and 4 bases at J, with 7 bases between. CDR3 coding DNA: TGTGCCAGCAGCCAATCTCCAGGGAATCAGCCCCAGCATTTT. The encoded protein is CASSQSPGNQPQHF.

The J gene is TRBJ2-1, the V gene TRBV14; a possible D gene is TRBD2 (6 bases). V was cut by 1 base and J by 0 bases, with 10 bases left in between. CDR3 size: 16 residues. Germline V CDR1 and CDR2: SGHDN, FVKESK. CDR3 sequence (DNA): TGTGCCAGCAGCCAAGTTGGGGGGATCTCCTACAATGAGCAGTTCTTC. This encodes CASSQVGGISYNEQFF. Filled out from reference TRBV14 and TRBJ2-1, the complete variable domain reads EAGVTQFPSHSVIEKGQTVTLRCDPISGHDNLYWYRRVMGKEIKFLLHFVKESKQDESGMPNNRFLAERTGGTYSTLKVQPAELEDSGVYFCASSQVGGISYNEQFFGPGTRLTVL.

CDR3 amino acids: CASSAQILMARGTEAFF. In DNA form, the CDR3 reads TGTGCCAGTAGTGCCCAGATCCTCATGGCCCGTGGCACTGAAGCTTTCTTT. The chain carries TRBV19 and TRBJ1-1; D is unclear. The germline CDR1 and CDR2 sequences are LNHDA and SQIVND (reference sequence). Trimming took 5 bases from V and 4 from J, leaving 23 bases between them. The CDR3 extends over 17 amino acids.

This clone turned up a few times. The chain has TRBV6-4 and TRBJ2-3; 7 bases are a match to TRBD2. Germline CDR1 is MRHNA and CDR2 is SNTAGT. The CDR3 is 16 residues long. Trimming at V came to 2 bases and at J to 4 bases, leaving 9 bases not matched to a gene. The chain's CDR3 is CASSDGLASGADTQYF. Here the CDR3 DNA reads TGTGCCAGCAGTGACGGTCTGGCGAGCGGGGCAGATACGCAGTATTTT.

In this sample, this clone turned up a few times. This chain uses TRBV5-1 with TRBJ1-1, with TRBD1 identical over 7 bases. CDR3 size: 16 residues. V dropped 0 bases and J dropped 8; count of bases not matched to a gene: 13. Germline assignment: CDR1 SGHRS and CDR2 YFSETQ. The CDR3 sequence: CASSLVPLTGRVEAFF. DNA of the CDR3: TGCGCCAGCAGCTTGGTCCCCTTGACAGGGAGGGTGGAAGCTTTCTTT.

The genes are TRBV5-1 and TRBJ2-1; the D is unclear. Germline V gene data show CDR1 as SGHRS and CDR2 as YFSETQ. The CDR3 covers 13 residues. V lost 1 base to trimming and J lost 4 bases, with 6 bases between them. The CDR3 loop reads CASSLTAYNEQFF. The CDR3 DNA reads TGCGCCAGCAGCTTGACGGCGTACAATGAGCAGTTCTTC.

This chain links TRBV4-1 with TRBJ2-1; D not certain. The V gene lost 7 bases and the J gene lost 7 bases, with 23 bases spanning the gap. There are 16 residues in the CDR3. The V gene's germline CDR1 is MGHRA and CDR2 YSYEKL. The CDR3 DNA reads as TGCGCCAGCACCCTAAGAGCTGGACCATCCGAGAATGAGCAGTTCTTC. Translated, it gives CASTLRAGPSENEQFF.

The V call is TRBV6-5, the J call TRBJ2-6; no firm D call. This CDR3 has 16 amino acids. V lost 0 bases and J lost 0, with 6 bases in between. Germline V gene lookup returns CDR1 MNHEY and CDR2 SVGAGI. Here the CDR3 DNA reads TGTGCCAGCAGTTACTCTGGAAGCTCTGGGGCCAACGTCCTGACTTTC. The encoded protein is CASSYSGSSGANVLTF.

The rearrangement links TRBV2 to TRBJ2-2; TRBD1 might be the D (5 bases). This CDR3 spans 13 amino acids. Germline CDR1 is SNHLY and CDR2 is FYNNEI. V dropped 8 bases and J dropped 2 bases, with 9 bases sitting between them. Written as DNA, the CDR3 is TGTGCCAGCCTCCAGGGTAACACCGGGGAGCTGTTTTTT. Translating it yields CASLQGNTGELFF.